Listed here is a single T cell receptor (beta chain). One end of the junction is discordant with germline, which a read error may explain. Other DNA sequences in the sample encode the same CDR3. This record comes from a study of cytomegalovirus exposure and HLA in healthy donors. The germline V gene has CDR1 SEHNR and CDR2 FQNEAQ (reference sequence). The CDR3 sequence is 14 residues long. PCR employed 60 Vbeta and 13 Jbeta primers. Measured with immunoSEQ multiplex PCR; TCRdb has only the in-frame clones, and not every one. The repertoire includes about 150,000 clones, 76% of them detected once, and roughly 1.8% sits in the top ten.

The sequencing input was PBMCs. This clonotype originated in a woman aged 40 to 50 in good health and CMV-seronegative. The rearrangement links TRBV7-9 to TRBJ1-2, with a tentative D call TRBD1 (5 bases). The CDR3 here is CASSKRWGEYGYTF. The CDR3 bases are TGCGCCAGCAGCAAAAGGTGGGGGGAGTATGGCTACACCTTC.